The subject of this entry is one TCR beta chain. No antigen is known for it. These data originate in a study of shared clonotypes between healthy human individuals. Each donor was a Caucasian adult residing in Nashville, Tennessee. Sequencing was performed with immunoSEQ multiplex PCR; in TCRdb, only in-frame clones are kept and a portion is missing. Of roughly 2.2 million clones in the sample, approximately 93% are singletons; the top ten hold around 0.4%. General study results and limits: Large depth notwithstanding, sorted-subset sequencing proved incomplete by rarefaction.

Sequences were obtained from naive CD4+ T cells from PBMCs. The subset is: CD45RA+ positively selected. The sequence came from a man aged 18 to 30 in good health. Some clones in this sample may be carry-over from other donors' samples.

The CDR3 sequence: CASSFFSGNEQFF. Here the CDR3 DNA reads TGTGCCAGCAGCTTTTTTTCGGGCAATGAGCAGTTCTTC. V usage is TRBV7-6 and J usage is TRBJ2-1, with no clear D. Per the germline V gene, CDR1 is SGHVS and CDR2 is FNYEAQ. The germline V and J ends were trimmed by 3 bases and 6 bases, with 9 bases remaining between them. CDR3 size: 13 residues.